Each of the 8 T cell receptor beta chains below was sequenced from the same sample in a study of T cells in Graves' hyperthyroidism and ophthalmopathy. Amplified regions were TCR beta CDR3 sequences from RNA transcripts. The HTBI primer set was used in a first-round RT-PCR of the TCR CDR3. From the multiplex PCR reads, TCRdb called clonotypes with MiXCR, one entry per CDR3 protein. The data hold 600,000 or so distinct CDR3 sequences, with around 16% observed a single time. The specimen was blood. Receptors were obtained from a woman younger than 45 with Graves' hyperthyroidism.

This clonotype was seen ten or more times. The genes are TRBV28 and TRBJ2-5; D is ambiguous. V was clipped by 2 bases and J by 1 base, with 11 bases between them. Germline V gene sequence: CDR1 MDHEN, CDR2 SYDVKM. The CDR3 is 15 residues long. The CDR3 is CASSLVEAGQETQYF. In DNA form, the CDR3 reads TGTGCCAGCAGTTTAGTCGAGGCAGGCCAAGAGACCCAGTACTTC.

This clonotype was seen at least ten times. The chain has TRBV30 and TRBJ1-1, with D possibly TRBD1 on 6 matching bases. The V end was cut by 4 bases, the J end by 1 base, with 10 bases between. Germline lookup yields CDR1 GTSNPN and CDR2 SVGIG (reference sequence). CDR3 length: 13 amino acids. The CDR3 loop reads CAWTDSPNTEAFF. DNA for the CDR3: TGTGCCTGGACGGACAGTCCGAACACTGAAGCTTTCTTT.

This clonotype was counted only a few times. The chain carries TRBV3-1 and TRBJ2-7; D remains ambiguous. This CDR3 has 19 residues. Germline V gene sequence: CDR1 LGHDT, CDR2 YNNKEL (reference sequence). Trimming removed 0 bases at V and 2 bases at J, with 23 bases between. CDR3 region: CASSQEYSRGRGETYEQYF. For the CDR3, the DNA is TGTGCCAGCAGCCAAGAGTATTCGCGTGGCAGAGGAGAAACCTACGAGCAGTACTTC.

This clonotype was seen ten or more times. The V gene is TRBV7-9, the J gene TRBJ2-4; TRBD2 aligns across 7 bases. The trim removed 5 bases at V and 6 bases at J, leaving 13 bases unmatched. Looked up from germline, CDR1 is SEHNR and CDR2 is FQNEAQ (reference sequence). This CDR3 comprises 16 residues. CDR3 in amino acids: CASSLTSVGVPNIQYF. The CDR3 coding sequence is TGTGCCAGCAGCCTCACTAGCGTGGGGGTACCAAACATTCAGTACTTC.

This clonotype was seen more than once but under ten times. V gene TRBV5-1 combines with J gene TRBJ1-5; D gene unclear. CDR1 is SGHRS, CDR2 YFSETQ, per germline. V was cut by 3 bases and J by 4 bases, with 8 bases left in between. The CDR3 has 13 amino acids. CDR3 loop: CASSSAPNQPQHF. In DNA, the CDR3 is TGCGCCAGCAGCTCGGCGCCGAATCAGCCCCAGCATTTT.

This clonotype appeared many times. This chain connects TRBV6-2 or TRBV6-3 to TRBJ2-7; the D gene could be TRBD1 or TRBD2 (5 bases each). The CDR3 has 12 amino acids. Germline CDR1 is MNHEY and CDR2 is SVGEGT. V shed 2 bases and J shed 6 bases, with 8 bases lying between them. CDR3 in DNA: TGTGCCAGCAGTTACGGGGGTTCCGAGCAGTACTTC. Amino acids: CASSYGGSEQYF.

This clonotype was detected only a few times. A read error may produce the germline difference seen at one junction end. The chain combines TRBV6-1 with TRBJ2-3, with a possible D match to TRBD1 (5 bases). The CDR3 covers 14 residues. Germline CDR1 reads MNHNS; CDR2 reads SASEGT. CDR3 DNA: TGTGCCGGCAGGAGACAGATTAGCACAGATACGCAGTATTTT. Encoded protein: CAGRRQISTDTQYF.

This clonotype has at least ten counts. V is TRBV28 and J is TRBJ2-1; 13 positions agree with TRBD2. In germline, CDR1 is MDHEN, CDR2 SYDVKM. The CDR3 consists of 18 residues. J gave up 7 bases and V 1 base, and 10 bases lay outside the gene matches. As DNA, the CDR3 is TGTGCCAGCAGTTTATTTTTGGGACTAGCGGGAAAGGGGAATGAGCAGTTCTTC. Translation gives CASSLFLGLAGKGNEQFF.